The next 14 T cell receptor beta chains were all read from a single sample in a study of shared clonotypes between healthy human individuals. Clones were sequenced by immunoSEQ multiplex PCR, and TCRdb holds only the in-frame ones, with some missing. The sample contains roughly 760,000 clones, 74% of which appear only once. What was sequenced was memory CD4+ T cells sorted from blood. Subset: CD45RA-negative fraction. These receptors came from a woman in her 30s in good health.

A word on this clone: In the same sample, other DNA sequences code for this CDR3. The chain couples TRBV18 to TRBJ2-7, with 7 bases identical to TRBD1. Germline assignment: CDR1 KGHSH and CDR2 LQKENI. With V trimmed by 3 bases and J by 2 bases, 4 bases remained unmatched. CDR3 size: 14 residues. Here the CDR3 reads CASSPRQGTYEQYF. CDR3 coding DNA: TGTGCCAGCTCACCCCGACAGGGAACCTACGAGCAGTACTTC.

The chain recombines TRBV19 with TRBJ2-6; 7 nucleotides agree with TRBD2. The germline V gene has CDR1 LNHDA and CDR2 SQIVND (reference sequence). J gave up 0 bases and V 6 bases, and 14 bases lay outside the gene matches. The CDR3 sequence is 19 residues long. CDR3 coding DNA: TGTGCCAGTAGACCTGGGGGGGTCCCATTATCCTCTGGGGCCAACGTCCTGACTTTC. Encoded protein: CASRPGGVPLSSGANVLTF.

The chain uses TRBV11-2 and TRBJ2-2; D ambiguous. The CDR3 contains 16 residues. V was pared by 3 bases and J by 0 bases, with 11 bases between. CDR1 and CDR2 (germline): SGHAT, FQNNGV. The CDR3 sequence: CASSFSRVANTGELFF. DNA of the CDR3: TGTGCCAGCAGCTTTTCTAGAGTAGCGAACACCGGGGAGCTGTTTTTT.

This clone showed up just once. This rearrangement joins TRBV7-3 to TRBJ1-1; 8 nucleotides align to TRBD1. The CDR3 runs 13 residues. The germline CDR1 and CDR2 sequences are SGHTA and FQGTGA. V trimming: 6 bases; J trimming: 1 base; junction bases outside the gene matches: 1. The DNA of the CDR3 is TGTGCCAGCAGGGGACAGGCGAACACTGAAGCTTTCTTT. It yields the protein CASRGQANTEAFF.

This chain uses TRBV28 with TRBJ2-4, with unresolved D. In germline, CDR1 is MDHEN, CDR2 SYDVKM. V was cut by 7 bases and J by 9 bases, with 10 bases left in between. This CDR3 contains 11 residues. The CDR3 loop reads CASTNLGIQYF. Written as DNA, the CDR3 is TGTGCCAGCACAAACCTAGGCATTCAGTACTTC.

The chain employs TRBV28 and TRBJ2-1, with 9 bases lining up with TRBD2. CDR3 length equals 14 residues. The J segment lost 7 bases and the V segment lost 6 bases, leaving 7 bases of the junction unmatched. Germline V CDR1 and CDR2: MDHEN, SYDVKM. Here the CDR3 reads CASREAGGLNEQFF. The DNA for the CDR3 is TGTGCCAGCAGAGAAGCGGGAGGATTAAATGAGCAGTTCTTC.

The J gene is TRBJ1-2, the V gene TRBV5-1; unclear D gene. The V end was cut by 0 bases, the J end by 1 base, with 7 bases between. Germline lookup yields CDR1 SGHRS and CDR2 YFSETQ. This CDR3 comprises 14 residues. The DNA of the CDR3 is TGCGCCAGCAGCTTGGTATGGGGTAACTATGGCTACACCTTC. It encodes CASSLVWGNYGYTF.

The chain is built from TRBV5-1 and TRBJ2-7; TRBD2 matches 11 bases. The CDR3 sequence is 13 residues long. The trim removed 4 bases at V and 6 bases at J, leaving 3 bases unmatched. CDR1 is SGHRS, CDR2 YFSETQ, per germline. The DNA of the CDR3 is TGCGCCAGCAGCCGCGGGACTAGCGGCGAGCAGTACTTC. Protein sequence: CASSRGTSGEQYF.

The V and J genes are TRBV7-7 and TRBJ2-3; possibly TRBD1 for D (6 bases). Looked up from germline, CDR1 is SSHAT and CDR2 is FNYEAQ (reference sequence). Between the trimmed V and J ends, which lost 5 bases and 0 bases, there was a span of 12 bases. CDR3 size: 15 residues. CDR3 sequence: CASSPGQGSTDTQYF. The CDR3 coding sequence is TGTGCCAGCAGCCCTGGTCAGGGGAGCACAGATACGCAGTATTTT. The full variable domain, in which reference TRBV7-7 and TRBJ2-3 provide the parts outside the CDR3, is GAGVSQSPRYKVTKRGQDVTLRCDPISSHATLYWYQQALGQGPEFLTYFNYEAQPDKSGLPSDRFSAERPEGSISTLTIQRTEQRDSAMYRCASSPGQGSTDTQYFGPGTRLTVL.

The chain links TRBV10-1 to TRBJ2-1, with TRBD2 matching over 8 bases. The germline gives CDR1 WNHNN, CDR2 SYGVQD (reference sequence). Trimming removed 6 bases from V and 0 bases from J; junction bases left unmatched: 4. CDR3 size: 15 residues. CDR3 loop: CASSRLATSYNEQFF. For the CDR3, the DNA is TGCGCCAGCAGCCGACTAGCGACCTCCTACAATGAGCAGTTCTTC.

The chain is built from TRBV28 and TRBJ2-7; D is possibly TRBD1 or TRBD2 (6 bases each). Trimming pared 1 base from V and 4 bases from J, leaving 11 bases between. This CDR3 has 14 amino acids. Per germline, CDR1 MDHEN and CDR2 SYDVKM. Written as DNA, the CDR3 is TGTGCCAGCAGTTTATTGGGGGGCGGTTACGAGCAGTACTTC. Protein product: CASSLLGGGYEQYF. The full variable domain, completed using reference TRBV28 and TRBJ2-7, is DVKVTQSSRYLVKRTGEKVFLECVQDMDHENMFWYRQDPGLGLRLIYFSYDVKMKEKGDIPEGYSVSREKKERFSLILESASTNQTSMYLCASSLLGGGYEQYFGPGTRLTVT.

This rearrangement joins TRBV5-1 to TRBJ2-1; 12 bases are a match to TRBD2. Germline V CDR1 and CDR2: SGHRS, YFSETQ. This CDR3 contains 15 residues. V shed 2 bases and J 7 bases; nucleotides not matched to a gene: 4. The CDR3, as DNA: TGCGCCAGCAGCTTCCTAGCGGGAGGGATGAATGAGCAGTTCTTC. Its protein product is CASSFLAGGMNEQFF.

This clone has just a few counts. The J gene is TRBJ1-2, the V gene TRBV10-2; no clear D. This CDR3 has 14 residues. Per the germline V gene, CDR1 is WSHSY and CDR2 is SAAADI. V gave up 6 bases and J gave up 0 bases, with 11 bases separating them. The CDR3 loop is CASSASGANYGYTF. The CDR3 bases are TGCGCCAGCAGCGCTAGTGGAGCTAACTATGGCTACACCTTC.

The gene calls are TRBV7-9 and TRBJ2-5, with D possibly being TRBD1 (7 bases). Trimming took 0 bases from V and 1 from J, leaving 15 bases between them. The CDR3 is made up of 17 amino acids. From germline, CDR1 is SEHNR and CDR2 FQNEAQ (reference sequence). CDR3 in amino acids: CASSLAHGQGGQETQYF. The CDR3 nucleotides read TGTGCCAGCAGCTTAGCGCATGGTCAGGGGGGCCAAGAGACCCAGTACTTC. Based on the CDR3 plus reference TRBV7-9 and TRBJ2-5, the full variable domain is DTGVSQNPRHKITKRGQNVTFRCDPISEHNRLYWYRQTLGQGPEFLTYFQNEAQLEKSRLLSDRFSAERPKGSFSTLEIQRTEQGDSAMYLCASSLAHGQGGQETQYFGPGTRLLVL.